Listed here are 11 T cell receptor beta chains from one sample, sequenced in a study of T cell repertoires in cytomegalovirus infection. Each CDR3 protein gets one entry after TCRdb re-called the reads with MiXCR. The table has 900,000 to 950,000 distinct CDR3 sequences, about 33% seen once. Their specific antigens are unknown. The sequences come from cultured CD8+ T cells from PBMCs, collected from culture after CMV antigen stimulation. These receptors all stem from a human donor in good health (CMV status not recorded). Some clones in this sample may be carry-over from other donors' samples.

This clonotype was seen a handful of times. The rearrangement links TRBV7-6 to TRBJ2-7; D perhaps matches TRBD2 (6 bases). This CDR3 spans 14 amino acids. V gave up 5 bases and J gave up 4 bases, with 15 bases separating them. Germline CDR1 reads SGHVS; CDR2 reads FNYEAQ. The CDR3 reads CASSPTGTSYEQYV. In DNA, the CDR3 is TGTGCCAGCAGCCCGACCGGGACTTCATACGAGCAGTACGTC.

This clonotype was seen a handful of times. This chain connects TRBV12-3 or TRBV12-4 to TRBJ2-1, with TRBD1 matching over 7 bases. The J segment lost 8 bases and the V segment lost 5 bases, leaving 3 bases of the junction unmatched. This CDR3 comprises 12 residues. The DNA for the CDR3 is TGTGCCAGCAGTGAGACAGGGTATGAGCAGTTCTTC. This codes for CASSETGYEQFF.

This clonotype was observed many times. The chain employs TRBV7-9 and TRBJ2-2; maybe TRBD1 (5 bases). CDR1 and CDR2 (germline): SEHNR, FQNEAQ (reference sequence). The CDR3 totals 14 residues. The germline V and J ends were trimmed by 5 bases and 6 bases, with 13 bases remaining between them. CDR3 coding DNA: TGTGCCAGCAGCCCCCGACAGTCGGCCGGGGAGCTGTTTTTT. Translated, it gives CASSPRQSAGELFF.

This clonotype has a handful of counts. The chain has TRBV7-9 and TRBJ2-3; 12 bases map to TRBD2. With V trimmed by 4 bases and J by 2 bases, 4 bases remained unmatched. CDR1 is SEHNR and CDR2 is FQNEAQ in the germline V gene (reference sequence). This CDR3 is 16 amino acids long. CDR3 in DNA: TGTGCCAGCAGCTCCCTAGCGGGGGGGGACACAGATACGCAGTATTTT. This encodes CASSSLAGGDTDTQYF.

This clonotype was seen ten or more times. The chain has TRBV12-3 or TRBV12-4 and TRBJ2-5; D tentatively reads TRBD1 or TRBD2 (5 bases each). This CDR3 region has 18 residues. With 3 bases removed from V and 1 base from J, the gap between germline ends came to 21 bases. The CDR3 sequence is CASSFVTARGPTQETQYF. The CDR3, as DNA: TGTGCCAGCAGTTTCGTAACTGCCCGGGGACCGACCCAAGAGACCCAGTACTTC.

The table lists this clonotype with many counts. CDR3 amino acids: CASSGSDRGLYEQYF. The CDR3 DNA reads as TGTGCCAGCAGCGGGTCGGACAGGGGGTTGTACGAGCAGTACTTC. The V call is TRBV7-6, the J call TRBJ2-7; 10 bases fit TRBD1. The trim removed 5 bases at V and 4 bases at J, leaving 8 bases unmatched. Germline loops: CDR1 SGHVS, CDR2 FNYEAQ. CDR3 length: 15 amino acids.

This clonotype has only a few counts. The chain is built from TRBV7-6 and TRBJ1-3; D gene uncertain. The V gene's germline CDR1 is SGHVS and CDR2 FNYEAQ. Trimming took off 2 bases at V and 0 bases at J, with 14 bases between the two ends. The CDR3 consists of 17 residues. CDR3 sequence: CASSLFTVLSSGNTIYF. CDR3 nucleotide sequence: TGTGCCAGCAGCTTATTTACGGTCCTTAGCTCTGGAAACACCATATATTTT.

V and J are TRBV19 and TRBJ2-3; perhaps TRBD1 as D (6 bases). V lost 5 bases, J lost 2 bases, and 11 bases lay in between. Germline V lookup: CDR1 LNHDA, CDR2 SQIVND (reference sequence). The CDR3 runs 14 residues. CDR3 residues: CASSSGAYTDTQYF. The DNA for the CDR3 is TGTGCCAGTAGTTCAGGGGCCTACACAGATACGCAGTATTTT.

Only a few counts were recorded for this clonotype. This CDR3 is CASGPKDTEAFF. In DNA form, the CDR3 reads TGTGCTAGTGGTCCCAAAGACACTGAAGCTTTCTTT. J is TRBJ1-1 and V is TRBV12-5; D is unresolved. This CDR3 contains 12 residues. V gave up 5 bases and J gave up 3 bases, with 7 bases separating them. The germline V gene has CDR1 LGHNT and CDR2 FRNRAP.

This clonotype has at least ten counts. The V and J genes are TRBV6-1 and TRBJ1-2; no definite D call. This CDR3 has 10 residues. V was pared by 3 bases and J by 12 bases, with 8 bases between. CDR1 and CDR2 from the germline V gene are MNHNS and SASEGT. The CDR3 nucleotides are TGTGCCAGCAGTGACGGGCGTAACACCTTC. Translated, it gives CASSDGRNTF.

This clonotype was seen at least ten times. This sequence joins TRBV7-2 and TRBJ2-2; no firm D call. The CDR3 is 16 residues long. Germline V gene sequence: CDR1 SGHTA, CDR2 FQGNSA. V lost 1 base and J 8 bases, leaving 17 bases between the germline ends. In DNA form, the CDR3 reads TGTGCCAGCAGCTTAGGGCGTAAGGGCCGAGCGGGGGAGCTGTTTTTT. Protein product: CASSLGRKGRAGELFF.